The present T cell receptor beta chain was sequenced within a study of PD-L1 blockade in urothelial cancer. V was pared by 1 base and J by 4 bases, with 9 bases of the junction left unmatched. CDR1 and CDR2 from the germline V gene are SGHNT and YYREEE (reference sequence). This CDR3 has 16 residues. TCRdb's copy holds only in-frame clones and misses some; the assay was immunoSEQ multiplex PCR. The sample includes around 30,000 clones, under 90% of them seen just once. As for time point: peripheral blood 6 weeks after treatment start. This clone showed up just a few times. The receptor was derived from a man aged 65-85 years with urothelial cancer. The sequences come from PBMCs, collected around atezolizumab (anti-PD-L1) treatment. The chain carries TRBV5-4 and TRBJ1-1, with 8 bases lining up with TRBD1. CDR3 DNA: TGTGCCAGCAGCTTGACAGGGGGGAAAAGCCCCACTGAAGCTTTCTTT. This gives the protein CASSLTGGKSPTEAFF.